These 13 T cell receptor beta chains originate from one sample sequenced in a study of PD-1 blockade in classical Hodgkin lymphoma. The table came from immunoSEQ multiplex PCR; TCRdb's copy has only in-frame clones and leaves some out. The sample lists more than 85,000 clones, around nine tenths seen once, with over 2% in the top ten. Relapses following autologous stem cell transplantation were seen in all patients, with brentuximab vedotin exposure varying. The sequencing here drew on peripheral blood mononuclear cells (PBMCs), taken before the second cycle of nivolumab. These receptors were collected from a human donor with classical Hodgkin lymphoma.

J is TRBJ1-2 and V is TRBV15; D unclear. Germline V gene lookup returns CDR1 LNHNV and CDR2 YYDKDF (reference sequence). V lost 3 bases to trimming and J lost 3 bases, with 11 bases between them. The length of the CDR3 is 14 residues. Here the CDR3 reads CATSSRRGDYGYTF. CDR3 DNA sequence: TGTGCCACCAGCAGTCGTCGGGGTGACTATGGCTACACCTTC. Using reference TRBV15 and TRBJ1-2 for the parts outside the CDR3, the full variable domain is DAMVIQNPRYQVTQFGKPVTLSCSQTLNHNVMYWYQQKSSQAPKLLFHYYDKDFNNEADTPDNFQSRRPNTSFCFLDIRSPGLGDTAMYLCATSSRRGDYGYTFGSGTRLTVV.

This chain uses TRBV7-9 with TRBJ2-1; 8 nucleotides match TRBD2. CDR3 length equals 17 residues. V gave up 5 bases and J gave up 0 bases; unmatched junction bases: 9. The V gene's germline CDR1 is SEHNR and CDR2 FQNEAQ (reference sequence). CDR3 sequence: CASSTISGAGSYNEQFF. CDR3 in DNA: TGTGCCAGCAGCACAATTAGCGGGGCGGGCTCCTACAATGAGCAGTTCTTC.

The chain has TRBV9 and TRBJ2-1; a weak D match, TRBD1 (5 bases). V gave up 3 bases and J gave up 2 bases, with 9 bases separating them. Germline-derived CDR1 and CDR2 are SGDLS and YYNGEE. This CDR3 comprises 14 residues. For the CDR3, the DNA is TGTGCCAGCAGCGAAGGGGTCACCTACAATGAGCAGTTCTTC. This codes for CASSEGVTYNEQFF.

The chain recombines TRBV5-1 with TRBJ2-1; D unresolved. The CDR3 has 12 amino acids. The V end lost 0 bases, the J end lost 6 bases, and 4 bases lay between the germline ends. The V gene's germline CDR1 is SGHRS and CDR2 YFSETQ. The CDR3 sequence: CASSLGFNEQFF. The CDR3 DNA reads as TGCGCCAGCAGCTTGGGGTTCAATGAGCAGTTCTTC.

The gene calls are TRBV7-2 and TRBJ2-2, with 8 bases aligning to TRBD2. Germline trimming cut 3 bases from V and 6 bases from J; bases unmatched to any gene: 12. The germline CDR1 and CDR2 sequences are SGHTA and FQGNSA. This CDR3 comprises 17 residues. The CDR3 sequence is CASSLRAGEGRSGELFF. CDR3 bases: TGTGCCAGCAGCTTGAGAGCGGGAGAAGGCCGCTCCGGGGAGCTGTTTTTT. Full variable domain (rest looked up from reference TRBV7-2 and TRBJ2-2): GAGVSQSPSNKVTEKGKDVELRCDPISGHTALYWYRQSLGQGLEFLIYFQGNSAPDKSGLPSDRFSAERTGGSVSTLTIQRTQQEDSAVYLCASSLRAGEGRSGELFFGEGSRLTVL.

The rearrangement links TRBV13 to TRBJ2-7; TRBD2 agrees at 12 bases. The CDR3 totals 16 residues. In germline, CDR1 is PRHDT, CDR2 FYEKMQ (reference sequence). With 5 bases clipped from V and 3 bases from J, the junction kept 8 bases outside the gene matches. CDR3 amino acids: CASSSTSGRTHYEQYF. The DNA of the CDR3 is TGTGCCAGCAGCAGCACTAGCGGGAGGACCCACTACGAGCAGTACTTC.

The V gene is TRBV6-1, the J gene TRBJ1-1; 8 nucleotides align to TRBD1. Germline trimming cut 1 base from V and 0 bases from J; bases unmatched to any gene: 1. The CDR3 sequence is 15 residues long. The germline gives CDR1 MNHNS, CDR2 SASEGT. The CDR3, as DNA: TGTGCCAGCAGTGAAGAGACAGGGGTGAACACTGAAGCTTTCTTT. Encoded protein: CASSEETGVNTEAFF.

J is TRBJ1-6 and V is TRBV6-6; D is unclear. The CDR3 has 13 amino acids. Germline-derived CDR1 and CDR2 are MNHNY and SVGAGI (reference sequence). V was cut by 4 bases and J by 9 bases, with 10 bases left in between. CDR3 in DNA: TGTGCCAGCAGTTCTTCTGAGGGTTCACCCCTCCACTTT. It codes for CASSSSEGSPLHF.

The V and J genes are TRBV27 and TRBJ2-1; 7 bases fit TRBD2. Trimming at V came to 4 bases and at J to 4 bases, leaving 10 bases not matched to a gene. The CDR3 contains 16 residues. CDR1 is MNHEY, CDR2 SMNVEV, per germline (reference sequence). The CDR3 bases are TGTGCCAGCAGTTCGTCTGCGGGAGATGTGTACAATGAGCAGTTCTTC. It yields the protein CASSSSAGDVYNEQFF.

This clone was recorded a few times. V gene TRBV7-9 combines with J gene TRBJ1-5; 7 nucleotides match TRBD1. Unmatched junction bases numbered 5, after V lost 8 bases and J lost 4 bases. The CDR3 extends over 13 amino acids. Germline lookup yields CDR1 SEHNR and CDR2 FQNEAQ (reference sequence). CDR3 residues: CASRGTENQPQHF. In DNA form, the CDR3 reads TGTGCCAGCCGGGGGACAGAGAATCAGCCCCAGCATTTT. Looking up the rest from reference TRBV7-9 and TRBJ1-5 gives the full variable domain: DTGVSQNPRHKITKRGQNVTFRCDPISEHNRLYWYRQTLGQGPEFLTYFQNEAQLEKSRLLSDRFSAERPKGSFSTLEIQRTEQGDSAMYLCASRGTENQPQHFGDGTRLSIL.

For the CDR3, the DNA is TGTGCCATCAGTGATCGGACAGGGGGCGACGAGCAGTACTTC. Protein sequence: CAISDRTGGDEQYF. The chain links TRBV10-3 to TRBJ2-7, with 11 bases lining up with TRBD1. This CDR3 comprises 14 residues. Germline-derived CDR1 and CDR2 are ENHRY and SYGVKD. V lost 3 bases to trimming and J lost 5 bases; unmatched junction nucleotides: 3.

V and J are TRBV11-3 and TRBJ2-2; D possibly uses TRBD1 or TRBD2 (6 bases each). Germline CDR1 reads SGHNT; CDR2 reads YENEEA. V shed 8 bases and J shed 9 bases, with 16 bases lying between them. This CDR3 spans 13 amino acids. CDR3 DNA sequence: TGTGCCAGCGGCGTTGGTGGGGGGCGGGAGCTGTTTTTT. This encodes CASGVGGGRELFF.

This rearrangement joins TRBV18 to TRBJ1-1; D remains unclear. V was clipped by 0 bases and J by 11 bases, with 13 bases between them. CDR3 size: 13 residues. Per germline, CDR1 KGHSH and CDR2 LQKENI. DNA of the CDR3: TGTGCCAGCTCACCACCGGAAGTATTGGAGGCTTTCTTT. This translates into CASSPPEVLEAFF. Full variable domain (outside the CDR3, taken from reference TRBV18 and TRBJ1-1): NAGVMQNPRHLVRRRGQEARLRCSPMKGHSHVYWYRQLPEEGLKFMVYLQKENIIDESGMPKERFSAEFPKEGPSILRIQQVVRGDSAAYFCASSPPEVLEAFFGQGTRLTVV.